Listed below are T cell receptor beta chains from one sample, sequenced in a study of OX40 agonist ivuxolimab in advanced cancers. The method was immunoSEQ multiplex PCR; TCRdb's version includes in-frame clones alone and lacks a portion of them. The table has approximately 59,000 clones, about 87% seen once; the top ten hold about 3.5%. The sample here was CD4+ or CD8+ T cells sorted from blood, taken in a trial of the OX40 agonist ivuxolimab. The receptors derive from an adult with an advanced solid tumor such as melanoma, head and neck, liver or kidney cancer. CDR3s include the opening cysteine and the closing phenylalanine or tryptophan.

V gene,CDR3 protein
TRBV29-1,CSVEGGSPDTQYF
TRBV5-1,CASSFQGSNEQFF
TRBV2,CASTPVNYGYTF
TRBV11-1,CASSFSGSTDTQYF
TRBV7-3,CASSPGQTYNEQFF
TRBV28,CASTGGSGANVLTF
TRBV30,CASGPGTQTQYF
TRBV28,CASSESYGYTF
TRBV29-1,CSVTGVGTEAFF
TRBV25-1,CASSDPPPEQPQHF
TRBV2,CASSFRGGTGELFF
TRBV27,CATVNRLAGHDNEQFF
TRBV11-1,CASSFDGATNEKLFF
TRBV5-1,CASSTTADYGYTF
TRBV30,CAWSRAVARGGQGNTEAFF
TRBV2,CASSEQIMGGWGYTF
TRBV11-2,CASSKESEQYF
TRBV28,CASSSSAKHARGYTF
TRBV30,CAWEPWTRGADTQYF
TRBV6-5,CASSYDTWGEETQYF
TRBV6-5,CASSSLAGPRDEQYF
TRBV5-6,CASSLGQPNYEQYF
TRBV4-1,CASSQVSESTEAFF
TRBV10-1,CASSESSYYSNQPQHF
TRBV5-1,CASSHAAGTDTQYF
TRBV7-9,CASSANRETQYF
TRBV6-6,CASSRETSYNEQFF
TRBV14,CASSQGSLRQYF
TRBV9,CASSVEGFPLGNTIYF
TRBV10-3,CAISKGTSGRAETQYF
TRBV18,CASSPFTSGNNEQFF
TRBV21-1,CASSHRTGVTDTQYF